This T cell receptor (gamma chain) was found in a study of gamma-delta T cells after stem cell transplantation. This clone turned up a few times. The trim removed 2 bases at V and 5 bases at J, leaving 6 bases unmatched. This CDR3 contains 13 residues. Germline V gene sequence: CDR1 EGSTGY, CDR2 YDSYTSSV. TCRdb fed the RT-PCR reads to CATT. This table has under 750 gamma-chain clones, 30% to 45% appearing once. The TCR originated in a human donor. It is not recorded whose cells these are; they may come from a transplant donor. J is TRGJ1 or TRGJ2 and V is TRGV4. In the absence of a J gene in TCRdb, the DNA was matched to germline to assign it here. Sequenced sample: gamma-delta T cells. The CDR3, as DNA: TGTGCCACCTGGGATGATTCTCATTATAAGAAACTCTTT. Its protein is CATWDDSHYKKLF.